One and the same sample provided the 25 T cell receptor beta chains below, sequenced in a study of OX40 agonist ivuxolimab in advanced cancers. Library construction relied on the immunoSEQ multiplex PCR assay. TCRdb took this table from immuneACCESS and kept in-frame rearrangements with V and J called. Such tables lack part of the clones; where checked against another copy, unresolved V genes explain under half of the gap, and the rest is unexplained. This sample holds under 45,000 clones; around four fifths were observed only once. Together, the top ten hold 13% of the sample. The sample was CD4+ or CD8+ T cells sorted from blood, taken in a trial of the OX40 agonist ivuxolimab. These TCRs come from an adult with an advanced solid tumor such as melanoma, head and neck, liver or kidney cancer.

The CDR3 reads CASSRTGGRQFF. As DNA, the CDR3 is TGTGCCAGCAGCAGGACAGGGGGAAGGCAGTTCTTC. This sequence joins TRBV11-3 and TRBJ2-1; 10 nucleotides agree with TRBD1. Germline V gives CDR1 SGHNT, CDR2 YENEEA. V was clipped by 5 bases and J by 12 bases; unmatched bases: 4. This CDR3 is built from 12 residues.

The chain couples TRBV7-3 to TRBJ2-1; D is unclear. CDR1 SGHTA and CDR2 FQGTGA come from the germline V gene. V shed 4 bases and J shed 4 bases, with 14 bases lying between them. This CDR3 has 15 amino acids. In DNA form, the CDR3 reads TGTGCCAGCAGCTCGGGTCCGCATATTTACAATGAGCAGTTCTTC. This codes for CASSSGPHIYNEQFF.

This chain links TRBV7-9 with TRBJ2-3; TRBD1 or TRBD2 may be the D gene (5 bases each). Deletions cut 3 bases from V and 4 bases from J, with 5 bases between. CDR3 size: 12 residues. Germline V gives CDR1 SEHNR, CDR2 FQNEAQ (reference sequence). CDR3 nucleotide sequence: TGTGCCAGCAGCTTGGGACCAGATACGCAGTATTTT. Translation: CASSLGPDTQYF. Variable domain in full (rest from reference TRBV7-9 and TRBJ2-3): DTGVSQNPRHKITKRGQNVTFRCDPISEHNRLYWYRQTLGQGPEFLTYFQNEAQLEKSRLLSDRFSAERPKGSFSTLEIQRTEQGDSAMYLCASSLGPDTQYFGPGTRLTVL.

As to this clone: An end of the junction differs from the germline gene, which may be a read error. The rearrangement joins TRBV7-9 to TRBJ2-7; TRBD2 is a possible D gene (5 bases). CDR3 length equals 14 residues. Germline V gene sequence: CDR1 SEHNR, CDR2 FQNEAQ (reference sequence). The CDR3 DNA reads TGTGCCAGCAGCCCCGCAGGAGGTCTCGACGAGCAGTGCTTC. Translation gives CASSPAGGLDEQCF.

This chain uses TRBV19 with TRBJ1-1; D gene ambiguous. CDR1 and CDR2 (germline): LNHDA, SQIVND (reference sequence). V was clipped by 6 bases and J by 7 bases, with 18 bases between them. CDR3 length: 14 residues. CDR3 coding DNA: TGTGCCAGTAGCACCGGGTTCCCCCCAAGTGAAGCTTTCTTT. It yields the protein CASSTGFPPSEAFF.

The V call is TRBV9, the J call TRBJ2-5, with D tentatively TRBD1 (5 bases). V shed 0 bases and J shed 2 bases, with 8 bases lying between them. This CDR3 has 14 residues. Germline V gene sequence: CDR1 SGDLS, CDR2 YYNGEE. CDR3 sequence: CASSVGDRQETQYF. As DNA, the CDR3 is TGTGCCAGCAGCGTAGGCGACAGACAAGAGACCCAGTACTTC.

This chain links TRBV30 with TRBJ1-1; possibly TRBD1 for D (6 bases). V was cut by 1 base and J by 5 bases, with 14 bases left in between. Germline V gene lookup returns CDR1 GTSNPN and CDR2 SVGIG (reference sequence). CDR3 size: 14 residues. The CDR3 DNA reads as TGTGCCTGGAGTGGAGGGGGATTGAGGACTGAAGCTTTCTTT. As protein: CAWSGGGLRTEAFF.

The chain links TRBV13 to TRBJ2-3, with D tentatively TRBD2 (5 bases). Germline V CDR1 and CDR2: PRHDT, FYEKMQ (reference sequence). The V end was cut by 4 bases, the J end by 5 bases, with 16 bases between. The CDR3 is 15 amino acids. The CDR3 protein is CASSSKDGEGDTQYF. In DNA, the CDR3 is TGTGCCAGCAGCTCGAAGGACGGAGAGGGAGATACGCAGTATTTT.

This chain links TRBV4-1 with TRBJ2-2; perhaps D is TRBD1 or TRBD2 (6 bases each). This CDR3 has 16 residues. V lost 0 bases to trimming and J lost 5 bases, with 13 bases between them. Per the germline V gene, CDR1 is MGHRA and CDR2 is YSYEKL. The CDR3 DNA reads TGCGCCAGCAGCCAAGAGAGGAGGGGGTTGACCGGGGAGCTGTTTTTT. This codes for CASSQERRGLTGELFF.

The rearrangement links TRBV7-2 to TRBJ2-4, with 8 positions matching TRBD1. From germline, CDR1 is SGHTA and CDR2 FQGNSA. V lost 5 bases and J lost 1; bases outside the gene matches: 13. This CDR3 is 18 amino acids long. This CDR3 reads CASSHMNRGSIAKNIQYF. The CDR3 DNA reads TGTGCCAGCAGCCATATGAACAGGGGGAGTATCGCCAAAAACATTCAGTACTTC.

This clone is deemed large. This sequence joins TRBV13 and TRBJ2-6, with 8 bases aligning to TRBD2. Germline assignment: CDR1 PRHDT and CDR2 FYEKMQ (reference sequence). The CDR3 covers 15 residues. Trimming took 5 bases from V and 6 from J; bases not matched to a gene: 6. The CDR3 DNA reads TGTGCCAGCAGCGGCGGGGGGTTGCAGGCCAACGTCCTGACTTTC. Protein product: CASSGGGLQANVLTF.

This CDR3 reads CASSQVTTDTQYF. DNA of the CDR3: TGTGCCAGCAGCCAGGTGACCACAGATACGCAGTATTTT. The V gene is TRBV11-2, the J gene TRBJ2-3, with D hard to call. Germline loops: CDR1 SGHAT, CDR2 FQNNGV. With 5 bases removed from V and 2 bases from J, the gap between germline ends came to 8 bases. The CDR3 totals 13 residues.

The chain has TRBV30 and TRBJ1-1; a possible D gene is TRBD1 (5 bases). Per germline, CDR1 GTSNPN and CDR2 SVGIG (reference sequence). This CDR3 has 14 residues. Trimming took 3 bases from V and 4 from J, leaving 15 bases between them. As DNA, the CDR3 is TGTGCCTGGAGGGGGGACTTTAGAAGCACTGAAGCTTTCTTT. It yields the protein CAWRGDFRSTEAFF.

The chain has TRBV5-6 and TRBJ1-1, with D possibly being TRBD1 (5 bases). The CDR3 is made up of 12 amino acids. CDR1 is SGHDT and CDR2 is YYEEEE in the germline V gene. Trimming removed 6 bases at V and 4 bases at J, with 10 bases between. Here the CDR3 reads CASTSTGTEAFF. The DNA for the CDR3 is TGTGCCAGCACTTCAACAGGCACTGAAGCTTTCTTT.

This clone turned up a few times. The rearrangement uses TRBV27 and TRBJ2-1, with 9 bases lining up with TRBD2. The CDR3 consists of 13 residues. From germline, CDR1 is MNHEY and CDR2 SMNVEV (reference sequence). The CDR3 spells CQKLAGAYNEQFF. The CDR3 DNA reads TGTCAAAAATTAGCGGGAGCATACAATGAGCAGTTCTTC.

The chain is built from TRBV7-8 and TRBJ1-1; D is unclear. CDR1 is SGHVS, CDR2 FQNEAQ, per germline. This CDR3 has 12 amino acids. V dropped 6 bases and J dropped 8 bases, with 13 bases sitting between them. CDR3 residues: CASSGVDGEAFF. DNA for the CDR3: TGTGCCAGCAGTGGGGTGGACGGGGAAGCTTTCTTT.

The rearrangement links TRBV7-8 to TRBJ2-5, with D perhaps matching TRBD1 or TRBD2 (5 bases each). The CDR3 sequence is 16 residues long. Trimming left V 5 bases short and J 4 bases short, with 20 bases between. The V gene's germline CDR1 is SGHVS and CDR2 FQNEAQ. This chain's CDR3 is CASSQHRDRHRETQYF. CDR3 nucleotides: TGTGCCAGCAGCCAGCACCGGGACCGCCACCGAGAGACCCAGTACTTC.

The chain is built from TRBV18 and TRBJ2-7, with D perhaps TRBD1 or TRBD2 (5 bases each). CDR1 KGHSH and CDR2 LQKENI come from the germline V gene. The V end lost 6 bases, the J end lost 6 bases, and 21 bases lay between the germline ends. The CDR3 is 15 amino acids. CDR3 amino acids: CASSSRGPGTSEQYF. In DNA form, the CDR3 reads TGTGCCAGCTCCTCTCGTGGACCTGGGACCTCCGAGCAGTACTTC.

This sequence joins TRBV7-3 and TRBJ2-2; perhaps TRBD1 as D (6 bases). V shed 4 bases and J shed 6 bases, with 15 bases lying between them. The length of the CDR3 is 15 residues. CDR1 and CDR2 from the germline V gene are SGHTA and FQGTGA. The CDR3 sequence is CASSSSIQGAGELFF. In DNA form, the CDR3 reads TGTGCCAGCAGCTCGTCAATACAGGGAGCCGGGGAGCTGTTTTTT. Using reference TRBV7-3 and TRBJ2-2 for the parts outside the CDR3, the full variable domain is GAGVSQTPSNKVTEKGKYVELRCDPISGHTALYWYRQSLGQGPEFLIYFQGTGAADDSGLPNDRFFAVRPEGSVSTLKIQRTERGDSAVYLCASSSSIQGAGELFFGEGSRLTVL.

The chain joins TRBV5-1 to TRBJ2-5; 7 positions match TRBD1. This CDR3 spans 14 amino acids. Looked up from germline, CDR1 is SGHRS and CDR2 is YFSETQ. Trimming removed 2 bases from V and 2 bases from J; junction bases left unmatched: 3. The CDR3 DNA follows: TGCGCCAGCAGCTTTCGGACAGGACAAGAGACCCAGTACTTC. This encodes CASSFRTGQETQYF.

The chain joins TRBV9 to TRBJ2-2; D is unclear. This CDR3 contains 15 residues. Looked up from germline, CDR1 is SGDLS and CDR2 is YYNGEE. V was trimmed by 4 bases and J by 0 bases, leaving 10 bases between them. The CDR3 DNA reads as TGTGCCAGCAGCCCCCGCCGGTCGAACACCGGGGAGCTGTTTTTT. Translation gives CASSPRRSNTGELFF.

The V gene is TRBV4-1, the J gene TRBJ2-7; 9 positions agree with TRBD2. V gave up 2 bases and J gave up 5 bases; unmatched junction bases: 10. The CDR3 is made up of 16 amino acids. The germline V gene encodes CDR1 MGHRA and CDR2 YSYEKL. CDR3 DNA sequence: TGCGCCAGCAGCCAACCGTTCCGCGGGAGGGACCACGAGCAGTACTTC. This codes for CASSQPFRGRDHEQYF.

The rearrangement joins TRBV18 to TRBJ2-1; 13 bases are a match to TRBD2. This CDR3 spans 17 amino acids. The junction had 6 bases not matched to a gene; V was cut back by 1 base and J by 6 bases. From germline, CDR1 is KGHSH and CDR2 LQKENI. CDR3: CASSPLGLAGVSNEQFF. The DNA of the CDR3 is TGTGCCAGCTCACCACTCGGACTAGCGGGGGTAAGCAATGAGCAGTTCTTC. Drawing the rest from reference TRBV18 and TRBJ2-1, the complete variable domain is NAGVMQNPRHLVRRRGQEARLRCSPMKGHSHVYWYRQLPEEGLKFMVYLQKENIIDESGMPKERFSAEFPKEGPSILRIQQVVRGDSAAYFCASSPLGLAGVSNEQFFGPGTRLTVL.

The genes are TRBV27 and TRBJ2-7, with TRBD2 matching over 13 bases. From germline, CDR1 is MNHEY and CDR2 SMNVEV (reference sequence). CDR3 length: 16 residues. V dropped 3 bases and J dropped 6; count of bases not matched to a gene: 8. The CDR3 DNA reads TGTGCCAGCAGTTTGGGACTAGCGGGGTCCAGGGGCGAGCAGTACTTC. It specifies CASSLGLAGSRGEQYF.

V and J are TRBV5-1 and TRBJ2-3; D is possibly TRBD2 (6 bases). The V end lost 5 bases, the J end lost 2 bases, and 12 bases lay between the germline ends. CDR1 is SGHRS, CDR2 YFSETQ, per germline. The CDR3 loop spans 14 amino acids. The CDR3 spells CASSLGGYTDTQYF. CDR3 sequence (DNA): TGCGCCAGCAGTCTTGGGGGGTACACAGATACGCAGTATTTT.